These T cell receptor beta chains were read from a single sample in a study of cytomegalovirus exposure and HLA in healthy donors. Assay: immunoSEQ multiplex PCR; the TCRdb copy retains only in-frame clones and omits some. This table has 150,000 to 200,000 clones, about 79% appearing once. Sequencing was carried out using PBMCs. The receptors derive from a woman in her forties or fifties in good health and CMV-seronegative. CDR3s include the opening cysteine and the closing phenylalanine or tryptophan. The order of the fields is V gene, J gene, clone size, D gene, CDR3 DNA, CDR3 protein. D genes are given only for firm matches. Clone size, where shown, is once, few, many, or a class for clones that have expanded.

v_gene: TRBV5-3
j_gene: TRBJ2-2
abundance: .
d_gene: .
CDR3nt: TGTGCCAGAAGCCTTACAACTAGGACTTTGAACACCGGGGAGCTGTTTTTT
CDR3aa: CARSLTTRTLNTGELFF

v_gene: TRBV29-1
j_gene: TRBJ2-1
abundance: few
d_gene: TRBD1
CDR3nt: TGCAGCGTTCCTGACAGGGGCTCCTACAATGAGCAGTTCTTC
CDR3aa: CSVPDRGSYNEQFF

v_gene: TRBV10-3
j_gene: TRBJ2-7
abundance: .
d_gene: TRBD2
CDR3nt: TGTGCCATCAGTGAGTCGGTAGCGGGCAACGCCTACGAGCAGTACTTC
CDR3aa: CAISESVAGNAYEQYF

v_gene: TRBV11-2
j_gene: TRBJ1-4
abundance: .
d_gene: TRBD1
CDR3nt: TGTGCCAGCAGCTACCAGGGGGGAAAACTGTTTTTT
CDR3aa: CASSYQGGKLFF

v_gene: TRBV5-1
j_gene: TRBJ1-1
abundance: .
d_gene: TRBD1
CDR3nt: TGCGCCAGCAGCTGGAGGACAGGAAACACTGAAGCTTTCTTT
CDR3aa: CASSWRTGNTEAFF

v_gene: TRBV5-5
j_gene: TRBJ2-1
abundance: .
d_gene: TRBD1
CDR3nt: TGTGCCAGCAGCTCCGGGACAGGCTCCTACAATGAGCAGTTCTTC
CDR3aa: CASSSGTGSYNEQFF

v_gene: TRBV7-2
j_gene: TRBJ1-1
abundance: .
d_gene: TRBD1
CDR3nt: TGTGCCAGCAGCTTCAACCCTTTACAGGGGAGGGAAGCTTTCTTT
CDR3aa: CASSFNPLQGREAFF

v_gene: TRBV28
j_gene: TRBJ2-2
abundance: .
d_gene: .
CDR3nt: TGTGCCAGCAGACCGGGACAGAACACCGGGGAGCTGTTTTTT
CDR3aa: CASRPGQNTGELFF

v_gene: TRBV7-9
j_gene: TRBJ1-2
abundance: .
d_gene: .
CDR3nt: TGTGCCAGCAGCTTAGGTGGCACGGGCTACACCTTC
CDR3aa: CASSLGGTGYTF

v_gene: TRBV6-5
j_gene: TRBJ2-7
abundance: .
d_gene: TRBD2
CDR3nt: TGTGCCAGCAGTTACGGGAGGGCCTACGAGCAGTACTTC
CDR3aa: CASSYGRAYEQYF

v_gene: TRBV19
j_gene: TRBJ1-2
abundance: few
d_gene: TRBD1
CDR3nt: TGTGCCAGTAGGAGGGACAGCTCTTATGGCTACACCTTC
CDR3aa: CASRRDSSYGYTF